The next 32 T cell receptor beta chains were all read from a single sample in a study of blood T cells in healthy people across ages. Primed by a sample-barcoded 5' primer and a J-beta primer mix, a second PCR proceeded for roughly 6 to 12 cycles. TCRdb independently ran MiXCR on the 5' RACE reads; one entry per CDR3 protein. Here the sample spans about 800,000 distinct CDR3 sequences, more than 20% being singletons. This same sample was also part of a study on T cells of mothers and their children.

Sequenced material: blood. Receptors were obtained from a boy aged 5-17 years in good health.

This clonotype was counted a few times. The DNA for the CDR3 is TGTGCCAGCAGTTTATCTATCCAGGGGGGCGGCTACACCTTC. Its translation is CASSLSIQGGGYTF. V is TRBV27 and J is TRBJ1-2; TRBD1 matches 7 bases. The V and J ends lost 0 bases and 8 bases, in that order; junction bases with no gene match: 6. The germline V gene has CDR1 MNHEY and CDR2 SMNVEV (reference sequence). The CDR3 contains 14 residues.

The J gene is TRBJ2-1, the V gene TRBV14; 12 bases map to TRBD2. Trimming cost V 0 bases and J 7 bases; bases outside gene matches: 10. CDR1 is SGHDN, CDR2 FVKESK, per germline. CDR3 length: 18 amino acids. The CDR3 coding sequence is TGTGCCAGCAGCCAAGAACCGGGACTAGCGGGCGGCGTTAATGAGCAGTTCTTC. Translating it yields CASSQEPGLAGGVNEQFF.

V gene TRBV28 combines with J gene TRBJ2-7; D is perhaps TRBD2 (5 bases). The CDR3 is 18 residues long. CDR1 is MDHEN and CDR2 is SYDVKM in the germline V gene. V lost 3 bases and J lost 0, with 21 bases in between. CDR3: CASSFLKMVGGHSYEQYF. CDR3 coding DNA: TGTGCCAGCAGTTTCTTGAAAATGGTTGGCGGGCACTCCTACGAGCAGTACTTC.

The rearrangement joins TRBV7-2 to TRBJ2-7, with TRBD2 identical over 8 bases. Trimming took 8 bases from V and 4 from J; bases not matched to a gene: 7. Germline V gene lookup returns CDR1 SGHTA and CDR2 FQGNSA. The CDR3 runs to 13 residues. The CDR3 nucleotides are TGTGCCAGCGGCGGACTAGCACAATACGAGCAGTACTTC. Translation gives CASGGLAQYEQYF.

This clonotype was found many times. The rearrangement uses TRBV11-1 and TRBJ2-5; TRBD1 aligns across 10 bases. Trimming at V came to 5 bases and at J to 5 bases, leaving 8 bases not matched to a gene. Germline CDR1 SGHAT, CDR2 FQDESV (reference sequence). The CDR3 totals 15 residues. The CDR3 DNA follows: TGTGCCAGCAGCCCGAGGACAGGGGGTAAGGAGACCCAGTACTTC. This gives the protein CASSPRTGGKETQYF.

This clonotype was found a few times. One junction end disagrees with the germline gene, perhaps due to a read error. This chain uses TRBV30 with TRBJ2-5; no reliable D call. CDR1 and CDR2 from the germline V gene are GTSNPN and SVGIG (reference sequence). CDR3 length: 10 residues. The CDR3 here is CAWKKETQYF. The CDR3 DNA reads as TGCGCCTGGAAAAAAGAGACCCAGTACTTC.

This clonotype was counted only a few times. The CDR3 is CASSPHLGGGDNQETQYF. Written as DNA, the CDR3 is TGTGCCAGCAGCCCTCATCTTGGGGGCGGAGATAACCAAGAGACCCAGTACTTC. The rearrangement uses TRBV5-5 and TRBJ2-5; D may be TRBD1 (6 bases). V was shortened by 4 bases and J by 0 bases, with 22 bases between the two germline ends. Germline V lookup: CDR1 SGHKS, CDR2 YYEKEE (reference sequence). The CDR3 covers 18 residues.

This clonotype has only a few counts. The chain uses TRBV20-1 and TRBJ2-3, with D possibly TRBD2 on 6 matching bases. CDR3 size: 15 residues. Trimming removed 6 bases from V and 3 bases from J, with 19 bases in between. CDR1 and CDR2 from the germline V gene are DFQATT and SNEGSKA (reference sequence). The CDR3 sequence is CSAPEGGVSTDTQYF. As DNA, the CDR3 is TGCAGTGCGCCAGAGGGCGGGGTCTCGACAGATACGCAGTATTTT.

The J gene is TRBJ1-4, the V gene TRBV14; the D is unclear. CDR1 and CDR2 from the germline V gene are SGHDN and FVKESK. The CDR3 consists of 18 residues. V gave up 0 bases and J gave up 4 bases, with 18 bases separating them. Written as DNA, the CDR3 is TGTGCCAGCAGCCAAGATCCGGGTAGCGGACGGAGTAATGAAAAACTGTTTTTT. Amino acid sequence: CASSQDPGSGRSNEKLFF. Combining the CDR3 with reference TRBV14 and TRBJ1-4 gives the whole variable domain EAGVTQFPSHSVIEKGQTVTLRCDPISGHDNLYWYRRVMGKEIKFLLHFVKESKQDESGMPNNRFLAERTGGTYSTLKVQPAELEDSGVYFCASSQDPGSGRSNEKLFFGSGTQLSVL.

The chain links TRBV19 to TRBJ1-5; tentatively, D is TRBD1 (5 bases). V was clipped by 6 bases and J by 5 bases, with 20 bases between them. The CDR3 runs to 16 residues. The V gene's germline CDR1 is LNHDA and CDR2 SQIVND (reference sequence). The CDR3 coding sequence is TGTGCCAGTAGCCGCGCCTCCCGCGGGGGAGATCAGCCCCAGCATTTT. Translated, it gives CASSRASRGGDQPQHF.

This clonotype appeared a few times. For the CDR3, the DNA is TGCAGTGCTAGACAGCCAGGGGGTAGATGGACTGAAGCTTTCTTT. Protein product: CSARQPGGRWTEAFF. The chain links TRBV20-1 to TRBJ1-1; 7 nucleotides line up with TRBD1. Unmatched junction bases numbered 11, after V lost 2 bases and J lost 5 bases. The CDR3 has 15 amino acids. CDR1 DFQATT and CDR2 SNEGSKA come from the germline V gene (reference sequence).

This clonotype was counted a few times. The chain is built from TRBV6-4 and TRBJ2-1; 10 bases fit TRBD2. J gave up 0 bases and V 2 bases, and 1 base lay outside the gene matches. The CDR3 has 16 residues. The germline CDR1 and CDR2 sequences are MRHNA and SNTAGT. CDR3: CASSDSGGGSYNEQFF. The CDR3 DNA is TGTGCCAGCAGTGACAGCGGGGGGGGCTCCTACAATGAGCAGTTCTTC.

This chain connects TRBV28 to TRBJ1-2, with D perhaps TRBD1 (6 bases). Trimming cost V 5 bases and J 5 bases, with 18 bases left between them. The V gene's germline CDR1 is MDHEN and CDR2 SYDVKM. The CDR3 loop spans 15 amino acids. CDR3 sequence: CASSQTQGGNYGYTF. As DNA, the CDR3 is TGTGCCAGCAGTCAAACACAGGGAGGGAATTATGGCTACACCTTC.

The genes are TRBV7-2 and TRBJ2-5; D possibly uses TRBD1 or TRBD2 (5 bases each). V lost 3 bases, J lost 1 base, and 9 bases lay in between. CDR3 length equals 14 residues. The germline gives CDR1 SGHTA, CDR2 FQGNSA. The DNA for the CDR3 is TGTGCCAGCAGCTTTGGGGGACCCCAAGAGACCCAGTACTTC. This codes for CASSFGGPQETQYF. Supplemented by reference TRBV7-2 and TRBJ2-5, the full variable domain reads GAGVSQSPSNKVTEKGKDVELRCDPISGHTALYWYRQSLGQGLEFLIYFQGNSAPDKSGLPSDRFSAERTGGSVSTLTIQRTQQEDSAVYLCASSFGGPQETQYFGPGTRLLVL.

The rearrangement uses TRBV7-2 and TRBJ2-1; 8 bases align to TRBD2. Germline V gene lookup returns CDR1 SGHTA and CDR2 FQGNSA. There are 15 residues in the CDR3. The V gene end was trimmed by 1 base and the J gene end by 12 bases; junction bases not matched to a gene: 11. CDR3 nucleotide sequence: TGTGCCAGCAGCTTAGACGGGAGGGTGGCGAAAGGGCAGTTCTTC. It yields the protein CASSLDGRVAKGQFF.

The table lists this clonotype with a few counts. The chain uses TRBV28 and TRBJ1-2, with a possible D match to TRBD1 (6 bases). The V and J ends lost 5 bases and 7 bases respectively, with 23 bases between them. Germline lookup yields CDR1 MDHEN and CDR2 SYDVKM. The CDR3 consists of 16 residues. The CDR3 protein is CASSQTDGGREGGYTF. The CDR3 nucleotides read TGTGCCAGCAGTCAAACCGACGGGGGCCGGGAAGGTGGCTACACCTTC.

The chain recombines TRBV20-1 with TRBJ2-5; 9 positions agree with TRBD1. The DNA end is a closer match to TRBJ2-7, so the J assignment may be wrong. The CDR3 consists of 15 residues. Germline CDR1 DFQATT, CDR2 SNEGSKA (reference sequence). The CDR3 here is CSATVPGTGTYEQYF. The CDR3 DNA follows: TGCAGTGCTACAGTGCCCGGGACAGGGACGTACGAGCAGTACTTC.

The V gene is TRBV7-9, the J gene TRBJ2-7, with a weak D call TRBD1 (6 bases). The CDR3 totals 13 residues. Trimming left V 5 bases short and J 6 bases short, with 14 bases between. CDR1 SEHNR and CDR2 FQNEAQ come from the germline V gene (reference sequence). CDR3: CASSQAGAIEQYF. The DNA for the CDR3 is TGTGCCAGCAGCCAGGCAGGGGCGATCGAGCAGTACTTC.

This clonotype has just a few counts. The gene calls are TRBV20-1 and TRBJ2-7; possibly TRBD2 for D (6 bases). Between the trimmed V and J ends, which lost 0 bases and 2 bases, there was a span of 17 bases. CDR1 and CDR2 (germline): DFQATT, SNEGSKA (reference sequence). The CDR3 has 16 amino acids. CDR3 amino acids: CSARDPGGGAAYEQYF. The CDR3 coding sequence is TGCAGTGCTAGAGATCCAGGTGGAGGGGCGGCCTACGAGCAGTACTTC.

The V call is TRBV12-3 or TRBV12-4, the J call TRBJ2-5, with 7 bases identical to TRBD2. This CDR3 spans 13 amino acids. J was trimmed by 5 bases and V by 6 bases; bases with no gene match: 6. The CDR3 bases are TGTGCCAGCAGCCTCACGACTAGCGAGACCCAGTACTTC. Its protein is CASSLTTSETQYF.

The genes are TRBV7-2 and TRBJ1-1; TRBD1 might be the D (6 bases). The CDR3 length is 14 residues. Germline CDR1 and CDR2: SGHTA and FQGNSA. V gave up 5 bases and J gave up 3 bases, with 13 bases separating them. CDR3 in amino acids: CASSREGEYTEAFF. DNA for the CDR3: TGTGCCAGCAGCCGAGAGGGGGAGTACACTGAAGCTTTCTTT.

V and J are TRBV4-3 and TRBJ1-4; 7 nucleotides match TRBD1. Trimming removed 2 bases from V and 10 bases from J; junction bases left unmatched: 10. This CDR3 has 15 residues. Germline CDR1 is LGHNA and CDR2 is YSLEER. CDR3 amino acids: CASSQKGQADGKLFF. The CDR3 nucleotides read TGCGCCAGCAGCCAAAAAGGACAGGCCGATGGAAAACTGTTTTTT.

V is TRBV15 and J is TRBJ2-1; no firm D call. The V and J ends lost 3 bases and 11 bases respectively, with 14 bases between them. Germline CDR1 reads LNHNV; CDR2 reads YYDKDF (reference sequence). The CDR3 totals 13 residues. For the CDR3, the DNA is TGTGCCACCAGCAGCCCCGACCTTAAGAAGCAGTTCTTC. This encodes CATSSPDLKKQFF.

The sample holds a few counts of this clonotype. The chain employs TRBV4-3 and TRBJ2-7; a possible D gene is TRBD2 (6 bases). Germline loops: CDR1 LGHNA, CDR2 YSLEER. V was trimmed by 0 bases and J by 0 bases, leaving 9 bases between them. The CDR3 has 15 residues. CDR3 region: CASSQDHGSSYEQYF. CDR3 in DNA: TGCGCCAGCAGCCAAGATCACGGGAGCTCCTACGAGCAGTACTTC.

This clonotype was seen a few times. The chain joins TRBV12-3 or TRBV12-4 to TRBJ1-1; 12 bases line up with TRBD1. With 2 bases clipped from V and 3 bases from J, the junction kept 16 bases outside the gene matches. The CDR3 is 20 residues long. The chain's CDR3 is CASSLTFGTGGRLEDTEAFF. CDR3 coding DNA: TGTGCCAGCAGTTTAACTTTCGGGACAGGGGGCCGCCTGGAGGACACTGAAGCTTTCTTT.

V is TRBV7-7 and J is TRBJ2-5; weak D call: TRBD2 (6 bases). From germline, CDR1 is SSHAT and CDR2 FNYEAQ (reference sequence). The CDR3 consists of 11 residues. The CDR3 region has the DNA TGTACTAGCAGCTTGGGGGAGACCCAGTACTTC. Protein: CTSSLGETQYF.

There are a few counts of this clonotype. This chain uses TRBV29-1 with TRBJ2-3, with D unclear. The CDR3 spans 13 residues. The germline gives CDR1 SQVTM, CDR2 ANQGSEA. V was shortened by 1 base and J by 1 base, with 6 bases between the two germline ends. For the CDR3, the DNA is TGCAGCGTTGAAGTTTCCCGCACAGATACGCAGTATTTT. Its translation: CSVEVSRTDTQYF.

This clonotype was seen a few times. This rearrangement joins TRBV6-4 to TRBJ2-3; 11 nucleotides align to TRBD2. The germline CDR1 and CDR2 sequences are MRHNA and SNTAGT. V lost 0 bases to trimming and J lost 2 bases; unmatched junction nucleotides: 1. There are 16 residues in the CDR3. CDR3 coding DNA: TGTGCCAGCAGTGACTCTAGCGGGGGGGCCACAGATACGCAGTATTTT. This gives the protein CASSDSSGGATDTQYF.

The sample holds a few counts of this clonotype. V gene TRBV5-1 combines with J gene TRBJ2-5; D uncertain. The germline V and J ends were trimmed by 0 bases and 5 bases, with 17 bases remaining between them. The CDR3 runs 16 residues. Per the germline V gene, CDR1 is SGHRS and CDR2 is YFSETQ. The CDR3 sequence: CASSLGAHGGQETQYF. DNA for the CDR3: TGCGCCAGCAGCTTGGGGGCCCACGGTGGGCAGGAGACCCAGTACTTC.

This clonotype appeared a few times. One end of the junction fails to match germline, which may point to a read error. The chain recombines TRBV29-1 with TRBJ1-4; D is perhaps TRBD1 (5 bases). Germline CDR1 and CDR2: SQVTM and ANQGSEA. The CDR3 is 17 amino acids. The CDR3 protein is CSVEDRAGLTINEKLFF. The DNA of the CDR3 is TGCAGCGTTGAAGATCGGGCAGGGCTTACAATTAATGAAAAACTGTTCTTT.

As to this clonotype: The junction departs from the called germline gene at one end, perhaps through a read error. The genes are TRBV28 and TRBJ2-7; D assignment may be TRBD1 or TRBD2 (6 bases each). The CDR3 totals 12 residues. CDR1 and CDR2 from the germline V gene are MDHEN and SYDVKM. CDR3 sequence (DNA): TGTGCCAGCATGGAGGGACAAATGTCCTCCGTTTTC. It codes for CASMEGQMSSVF.

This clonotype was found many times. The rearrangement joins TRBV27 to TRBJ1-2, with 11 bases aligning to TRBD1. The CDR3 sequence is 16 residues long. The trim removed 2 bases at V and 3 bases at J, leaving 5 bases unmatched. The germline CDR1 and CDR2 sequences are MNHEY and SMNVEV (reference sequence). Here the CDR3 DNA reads TGTGCCAGCAGTTTACGGGACAGGGGGATTTACTATGGCTACACCTTC. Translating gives CASSLRDRGIYYGYTF.